One and the same sample provided the 15 T cell receptor beta chains below, sequenced in a study of vaccination and CD4 T cells after COVID-19. Indicated treatment: roughly 10-day PBMC culture with coronavirus spike peptide pools or control peptides (ViraFEST assay). Before the COVID-19 pandemic (2011-2018), CD4+ T cells were obtained from the unexposed donor. Their antigen targets remain unknown. With the Oncomine TCR Beta short-read assay, DNA from cultured CD4+ T cells was sequenced. It was from cultured CD4+ T cells that genomic DNA was extracted. TCRdb itself ran the PCR reads through MiXCR, one entry per CDR3 protein. The sample comprises around 9,300 distinct CDR3 sequences, about two fifths of which are singletons, and under 30% rests with the top ten. Sequenced sample: CD4+ T cells from blood, cultured in vitro. These receptors originate from a human donor in good health.

This chain links TRBV2 with TRBJ2-5; 9 nucleotides align to TRBD1. Unmatched junction bases numbered 9, after V lost 8 bases and J lost 5 bases. Germline V gene lookup returns CDR1 SNHLY and CDR2 FYNNEI. The CDR3 runs to 14 residues. CDR3 DNA sequence: TGTGCCAGCCTCCGGGACAGGGCTATGGAGACCCAGTACTTC. Translation gives CASLRDRAMETQYF.

The chain couples TRBV10-2 to TRBJ1-4, with TRBD1 identical over 9 bases. This CDR3 has 14 amino acids. Per the germline V gene, CDR1 is WSHSY and CDR2 is SAAADI. Trimming removed 6 bases from V and 3 bases from J; junction bases left unmatched: 2. This chain's CDR3 is CASSRDRANEKLFF. The CDR3 region has the DNA TGCGCCAGCAGCAGGGACAGGGCTAATGAAAAACTGTTTTTT.

The chain has TRBV6-1 and TRBJ2-5; TRBD1 is a possible D gene (6 bases). The CDR3 loop spans 13 amino acids. The V and J ends lost 6 bases and 5 bases respectively, with 13 bases between them. Germline V gene data show CDR1 as MNHNS and CDR2 as SASEGT. The DNA of the CDR3 is TGTGCCAGCAGCCACAGGGTTAGCGAGACCCAGTACTTC. Protein: CASSHRVSETQYF.

In this sample, this clonotype turned up a few times. The chain employs TRBV28 and TRBJ1-5, with D perhaps matching TRBD1 (5 bases). CDR1 and CDR2 from the germline V gene are MDHEN and SYDVKM. This CDR3 comprises 13 residues. V shed 7 bases and J shed 4 bases, with 11 bases lying between them. Written as DNA, the CDR3 is TGTGCCAGCAAGACTTGGGGGAATCAGCCCCAGCATTTT. This encodes CASKTWGNQPQHF.

Details on this clonotype: One junction end does not reproduce the germline sequence, and a read error may be involved. The chain has TRBV11-2 and TRBJ1-5, with TRBD1 identical over 9 bases. This CDR3 is built from 14 residues. Per the germline V gene, CDR1 is SGHAT and CDR2 is FQNNGV. CDR3 sequence: CASSLRQGDQPQHF. Here the CDR3 DNA reads TGCGCCAGCAGCCTCAGACAGGGGGATCAGCCCCAGCATTTT.

The DNA for the CDR3 is TGTGCCAGCAGCTTATCCGGAGGGCTGGATGGCTACACCTTC. As protein: CASSLSGGLDGYTF. This chain joins TRBV7-3 and TRBJ1-2; D is unresolved. This CDR3 spans 14 amino acids. Trimming removed 2 bases from V and 6 bases from J, with 13 bases in between. Germline CDR1 reads SGHTA; CDR2 reads FQGTGA.

The CDR3 nucleotides read TGTGCCAGCAGCTTTGGGACGGGAAATCAGCCCCAGCATTTT. Protein sequence: CASSFGTGNQPQHF. The chain recombines TRBV5-4 with TRBJ1-5; maybe TRBD1 (5 bases). The germline gives CDR1 SGHNT, CDR2 YYREEE (reference sequence). The CDR3 totals 14 residues. Deletions cut 2 bases from V and 4 bases from J, with 10 bases between. The complete variable domain, with remaining parts taken from reference TRBV5-4 and TRBJ1-5, reads ETGVTQSPTHLIKTRGQQVTLRCSSQSGHNTVSWYQQALGQGPQFIFQYYREEENGRGNFPPRFSGLQFPNYSSELNVNALELDDSALYLCASSFGTGNQPQHFGDGTRLSIL.

This clonotype has just a few counts. V usage is TRBV7-6 and J usage is TRBJ2-5; TRBD1 might be the D (5 bases). The V and J ends lost 2 bases and 4 bases respectively, with 11 bases between them. This CDR3 region has 14 residues. The germline gives CDR1 SGHVS, CDR2 FNYEAQ. The CDR3 nucleotides read TGTGCCAGCAGCTTAACAGGTCCCCTAGAGACCCAGTACTTC. Amino acids: CASSLTGPLETQYF.

This clonotype was seen only a few times. J is TRBJ1-2 and V is TRBV4-3; D is perhaps TRBD1 (5 bases). The CDR3 is 13 residues long. Per germline, CDR1 LGHNA and CDR2 YSLEER. Trimming took 4 bases from V and 8 from J, leaving 14 bases between them. The CDR3 DNA is TGCGCCAGCAGCCTCCTAGGGGTGGAAGGCTACACCTTC. It specifies CASSLLGVEGYTF.

V usage is TRBV20-1 and J usage is TRBJ2-7; 8 nucleotides line up with TRBD2. The ends lost 2 bases at V and 3 bases at J; junction bases unmatched: 12. CDR1 and CDR2 (germline): DFQATT, SNEGSKA (reference sequence). The CDR3 is 16 residues long. CDR3 in amino acids: CSARTLTSGLNYEQYF. In DNA, the CDR3 is TGCAGTGCTAGAACCCTAACTAGCGGACTTAACTACGAGCAGTACTTC.

In its sample, this clonotype was seen once. The chain recombines TRBV12-3 or TRBV12-4 with TRBJ1-5, with no clear D. The CDR3 has 12 residues. Trimming took 7 bases from V and 4 from J, leaving 8 bases between them. The DNA for the CDR3 is TGTGCCAGCAATGTAGGGAATCAGCCCCAGCATTTT. Its protein product is CASNVGNQPQHF.

The chain combines TRBV28 with TRBJ1-5, with D perhaps TRBD1 (6 bases). Germline CDR1 reads MDHEN; CDR2 reads SYDVKM. CDR3 length equals 16 residues. V shed 5 bases and J shed 0 bases, with 14 bases lying between them. CDR3 in DNA: TGTGCCAGCAGTCCTGGGGGCAGGGATAGCAATCAGCCCCAGCATTTT. Its translation is CASSPGGRDSNQPQHF.

This clonotype was detected a few times. The genes are TRBV6-1 and TRBJ1-5, with a weak D call TRBD1 (5 bases). Trimming removed 5 bases at V and 1 base at J, with 12 bases between. This CDR3 has 15 amino acids. The V gene's germline CDR1 is MNHNS and CDR2 SASEGT. CDR3 residues: CASSPGTLSNQPQHF. CDR3 DNA sequence: TGTGCCAGCAGTCCCGGGACGCTGAGCAATCAGCCCCAGCATTTT.

This chain connects TRBV6-1 to TRBJ2-5; a weak D match, TRBD1 (6 bases). Looked up from germline, CDR1 is MNHNS and CDR2 is SASEGT. The CDR3 contains 14 residues. With 5 bases removed from V and 3 bases from J, the gap between germline ends came to 13 bases. The CDR3 region is CASSKVTGEETQYF. Written as DNA, the CDR3 is TGTGCCAGCAGTAAAGTGACAGGAGAAGAGACCCAGTACTTC.

This clonotype is termed medium-sized. V is TRBV20-1 and J is TRBJ1-2, with D tentatively TRBD1 (6 bases). Deletions cut 6 bases from V and 5 bases from J, with 16 bases between. Germline CDR1 DFQATT, CDR2 SNEGSKA (reference sequence). The CDR3 sequence is 13 residues long. The CDR3 nucleotides are TGCAGTGCGAACCCCGGGACACTTTATGGCTACACCTTC. As protein: CSANPGTLYGYTF.